This T cell receptor (beta chain) was obtained from a study of blood T cell repertoires in COVID-19. Study summary: Sample material is recorded as cDNA or gDNA derived from T cells, B-cell-depleted T cells, or PBMCs.

In the original processing: Amplified reference gene primers provided the basis for estimating nucleated cell counts. The method was immunoSEQ multiplex PCR; TCRdb's version includes in-frame clones alone and lacks a portion of them. D and trimming were read from the DNA, whereas the V and J calls and clone size are those reported in that table. The profile shows a few hundred thousand clones, approximately 83% of them singletons. V lost 2 bases and J lost 5, with 9 bases in between. This CDR3 is 13 amino acids long. Germline loops: CDR1 ENHRY, CDR2 SYGVKD. The chain employs TRBV10-3 and TRBJ2-5; no clear D. Source material: peripheral blood. The sequence derives from a woman in her 30s with COVID-19, enrolled during active disease. The CDR3 reads CAISELNGETQYF. CDR3 sequence (DNA): TGTGCCATCAGTGAGCTGAACGGGGAGACCCAGTACTTC.